The following is a T cell receptor (beta chain) sequence with its context. Antigen specificity is unknown. This specimen comes from a study of monozygotic twins with inflammatory bowel disease. Study-wide results and limits: Sharing of clonotypes with others was lower in IBD patients than in healthy twins, and this was especially so with disease activity.

UMIs bearing a 6-nucleotide sample barcode were added through template switching. TCRdb re-analyzed the 5' RACE reads; it lists each CDR3 protein once, without DNA. Here the sample table reports approximately 210,000 distinct CDR3 sequences. Unfractionated whole blood yielded total RNA, and T cells were not sorted. The CDR3 has 13 residues. CDR1 KGHSH and CDR2 LQKENI come from the germline V gene. This clonotype was sampled from a human donor with ulcerative colitis or Crohn's disease, or a healthy co-twin of an affected twin (not recorded which). Sequenced: blood. The V and J genes are TRBV18 and TRBJ2-3. Here the CDR3 reads CASSPINIDTQYF.